This TCR beta chain emerged from a study of immune evolution from preneoplasia to lung adenocarcinoma. The CDR3 loop spans 15 amino acids. Germline V gene data show CDR1 as SGHDT and CDR2 as YYEEEE. V gave up 0 bases and J gave up 0 bases, with 8 bases separating them. Findings and caveats of the study: Normal lung had highest clonality; later lesions appeared denser, more diverse. From normal lung to invasive adenocarcinoma, top clone frequencies appeared to decrease.

The table lists this clone with a few counts. As yet, its antigen is unknown. At the DNA level, this CDR3 is encoded by other sequences in the same sample as well. The assay was immunoSEQ multiplex PCR, and TCRdb's table has in-frame clones only and misses some. Counted here are some 5,000 clones, 81% occurring once; the ten biggest clones make up roughly a tenth. The TCR was taken from a person aged 50-75 years with lung adenocarcinoma. Material for sequencing was FFPE normal lung tissue adjacent to the tumor. This rearrangement joins TRBV5-6 to TRBJ2-3, with D uncertain. The CDR3 region has the DNA TGTGCCAGCAGCTTGGGCCCAAGAAGCACAGATACGCAGTATTTT. It translates to CASSLGPRSTDTQYF.